The clone carrying this TCR beta chain was detected only once. Its antigen is as yet unknown. TCR beta from blood CD8+ and CD4+ T cells was sequenced. Multiple sclerosis controls were treatment-naive patients with stable or active relapsing-remitting disease. After extraction with the RNeasy kit, roughly 0.45 to 1 ug of the RNA was reverse transcribed using random hexamers. TCRdb fed the immunoSEQ multiplex PCR reads into MiXCR, producing one record per CDR3 protein. This repertoire shows about 140,000 distinct CDR3 sequences, roughly 96% found once; its top ten account for 0.11%. CDR3 length: 12 residues. V was clipped by 6 bases and J by 8 bases, with 14 bases between them. Germline V gives CDR1 SQVTM, CDR2 ANQGSEA. The data are from a study of CD8 T cells in Susac syndrome. Study-level points and caveats: TCR sequencing and HLA analysis covered a relatively small number of individuals.

Sequenced sample: CD4+ T cells from PBMCs. This receptor was obtained from a human donor with multiple sclerosis. The chain uses TRBV29-1 and TRBJ2-1; D is undetermined. CDR3 protein: CSVERTSDEQFF. Written as DNA, the CDR3 is TGCAGCGTAGAAAGGACCTCCGATGAGCAGTTCTTC.